This T cell receptor (beta chain) was profiled in a study of blood T cell repertoires in COVID-19. Study overall: Nucleic acid was either cDNA or gDNA, and it came from T cells, B-cell-depleted T cells, or PBMCs.

Authors' analysis steps: Reference gene primers were amplified, and this amplification served to estimate nucleated cell counts. Data came from immunoSEQ multiplex PCR; TCRdb stores just in-frame clones and leaves some out. The DNA was the basis for D and trimming; V, J and clone size are from that table. Of about 180,000 clones detected, 75% to 90% appear once; the ten largest clones hold less than 3.5%. Germline CDR1 and CDR2: SGHRS and YFSETQ. V gave up 2 bases and J gave up 5 bases, with 22 bases separating them. The CDR3 has 18 amino acids. The clonotype was recovered from a woman in her sixties or seventies with acute or convalescent COVID-19. This chain uses TRBV5-1 with TRBJ1-4; D is perhaps TRBD1 (6 bases). The sequenced sample consisted of peripheral blood. For the CDR3, the DNA is TGCGCCAGCAGCTTCGGACAGATGGGCGGCGGGGGGAATGAAAAACTGTTTTTT. The encoded protein is CASSFGQMGGGGNEKLFF.